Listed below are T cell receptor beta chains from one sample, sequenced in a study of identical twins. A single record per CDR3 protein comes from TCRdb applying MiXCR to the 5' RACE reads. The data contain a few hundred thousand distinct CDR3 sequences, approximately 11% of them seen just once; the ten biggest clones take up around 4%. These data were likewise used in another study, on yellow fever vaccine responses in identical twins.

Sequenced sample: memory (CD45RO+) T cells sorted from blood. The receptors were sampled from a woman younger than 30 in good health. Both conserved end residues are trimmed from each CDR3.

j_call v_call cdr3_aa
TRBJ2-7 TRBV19 ASSIRLLKAEQY
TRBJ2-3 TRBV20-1 SARKHGAAADTQY
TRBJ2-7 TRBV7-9 ASGGGSSYEQY
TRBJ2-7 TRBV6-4 ASSDSGRAYEKLSSYEQY
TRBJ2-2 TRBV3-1 ASSISGEAGELF
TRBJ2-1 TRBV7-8 ASSLSSGKQF
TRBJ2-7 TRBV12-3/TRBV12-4 ASSPRGALAEQY
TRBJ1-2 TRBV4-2 ASSQRSVLYT
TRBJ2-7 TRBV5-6 ASSLLGTGVGYEQY
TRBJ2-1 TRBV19 ASSIGGSGRDEQF
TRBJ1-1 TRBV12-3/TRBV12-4 ASSPRQNTEAF
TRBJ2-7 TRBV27 ASSFQGTEGKQY
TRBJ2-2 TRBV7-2 ASSLNGRGSTGELF
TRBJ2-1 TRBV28 ASSLPRGGKSSYEQF
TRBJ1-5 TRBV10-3 ATTRGGGDQPQH
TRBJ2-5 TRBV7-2 ASSLDWAGGRETQY
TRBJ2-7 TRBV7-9 ASSLVGGVSSYEQY
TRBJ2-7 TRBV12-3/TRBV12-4 ASSPVRLTGTVQY
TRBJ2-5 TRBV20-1 SARETENRIYQETQY
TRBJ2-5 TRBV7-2 ASSLGAGGTQY
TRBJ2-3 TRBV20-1 SASMASASTDTQY
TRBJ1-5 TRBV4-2 ASSQDNGQPQH
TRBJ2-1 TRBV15 ATSRRVHGNYNEQF
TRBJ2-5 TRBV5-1 ASSAGGQSETQY
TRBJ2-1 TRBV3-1 ASSLGRGNNEQF
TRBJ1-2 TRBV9 ASSVVGGYGYT
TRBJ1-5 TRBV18 ASSERQDSNQPQH
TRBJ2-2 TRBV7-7 ASSPTGAGELF
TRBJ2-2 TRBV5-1 ASSLVVSTGELF
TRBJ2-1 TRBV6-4 ASSEGREGSNEQF
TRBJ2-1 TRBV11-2 ASSLVGSSYNEQF
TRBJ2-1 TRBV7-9 ASSLGDSGTIYNEQF
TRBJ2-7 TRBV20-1 SATGGPGEQY
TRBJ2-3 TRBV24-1 ATSLTDTQY
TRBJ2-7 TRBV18 ASSPRQIYEQY
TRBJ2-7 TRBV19 ASSIRGATGSYEQY
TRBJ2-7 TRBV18 ASSPLQVAYEQY
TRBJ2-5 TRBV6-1 ASSELGGQETQY
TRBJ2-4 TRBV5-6 ASSLGQQAKNIQY
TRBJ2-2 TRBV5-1 ASSLDGRKSTGELF
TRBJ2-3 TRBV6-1 ASSEVYTDTQY
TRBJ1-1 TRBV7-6 ASSSGQPNTEAF
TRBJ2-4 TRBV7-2 ASSLGSGVAKNIQY
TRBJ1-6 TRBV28 AIKGREDSPLH
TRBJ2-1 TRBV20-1 SAPRYSGGVRNEQF
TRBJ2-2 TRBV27 ASSLFPGAMAGELF
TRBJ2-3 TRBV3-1 ASSQLAGGHTDTQY
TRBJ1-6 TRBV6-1 ASKTTGVGSPLH
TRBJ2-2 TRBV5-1 ATRRGLGDTGELF